This TCR beta chain was documented in a study of blood T cell repertoires in COVID-19. Germline CDR1 and CDR2: MNHEY and SVGAGI. V lost 6 bases and J lost 7; bases outside the gene matches: 6. The CDR3 has 13 residues. As originally analysed: From reference gene primer amplification, estimates of nucleated cell counts were derived. Profiled with immunoSEQ multiplex PCR; TCRdb holds only in-frame clones, not every one. The V and J calls and clone size were taken over from that table, and D and trimming were inferred from the DNA. The sample lists about 40,000 clones, approximately 90% occurring once. Patients of the Seattle cohort, enrolled during active infection, were followed longitudinally.

This sequence originates from a man aged 60-69 years with COVID-19, enrolled during active disease. The sample consisted of peripheral blood. The chain couples TRBV6-5 to TRBJ1-5, with TRBD1 identical over 7 bases. CDR3 loop: CASSGDRRQPQHF. CDR3 DNA: TGTGCCAGCAGCGGGGACAGAAGGCAGCCCCAGCATTTT.